Below are 3 T cell receptor beta chains sequenced from a single sample in a study of blood T cell repertoires in COVID-19 (dated by TCRdb to the early 2020s). Library preparation used the immunoSEQ multiplex PCR assay. In TCRdb, the immuneACCESS table is reduced to in-frame sequences with V and J assigned. These tables do not hold every clone; where another copy was compared, an unresolved V gene accounts for under half, and the others remain unexplained. In this sample the table shows some 100,000 clones, 70% to 85% of which occur a single time. The ten largest clones take up approximately 7.9% of the sample. The sequenced sample was peripheral blood. The receptors shown here come from a woman of 80 years or more with active or convalescent COVID-19.

This clone came up once. V is TRBV12-3 or TRBV12-4 and J is TRBJ2-5, with TRBD2 as a possible D gene (5 bases). Trimming left V 8 bases short and J 1 base short, with 11 bases between. There are 13 residues in the CDR3. CDR3 residues: CASGGGGQETQYF. For the CDR3, the DNA is TGTGCCAGCGGTGGAGGAGGCCAAGAGACCCAGTACTTC.

The V and J genes are TRBV5-1 and TRBJ1-5; TRBD1 aligns across 11 bases. Germline CDR1 SGHRS, CDR2 YFSETQ. The CDR3 covers 15 residues. The V and J ends lost 3 bases and 5 bases, in that order; junction bases with no gene match: 4. The CDR3 DNA sequence: TGCGCCAGCAGCTGGGGGACAGGGGGTGATCAGCCCCAGCATTTT. Its protein is CASSWGTGGDQPQHF.

This clone was seen only a few times. The gene calls are TRBV6-5 and TRBJ2-1, with a possible D match to TRBD1 (5 bases). The CDR3 is 15 amino acids. Germline values: CDR1 MNHEY, CDR2 SVGAGI. Trimming stripped 6 bases from V and 2 bases from J, with 14 bases between. The CDR3 sequence: CASRSVLQAYNEQFF. CDR3 sequence (DNA): TGTGCCAGCAGGAGCGTTTTACAGGCCTACAATGAGCAGTTCTTC.